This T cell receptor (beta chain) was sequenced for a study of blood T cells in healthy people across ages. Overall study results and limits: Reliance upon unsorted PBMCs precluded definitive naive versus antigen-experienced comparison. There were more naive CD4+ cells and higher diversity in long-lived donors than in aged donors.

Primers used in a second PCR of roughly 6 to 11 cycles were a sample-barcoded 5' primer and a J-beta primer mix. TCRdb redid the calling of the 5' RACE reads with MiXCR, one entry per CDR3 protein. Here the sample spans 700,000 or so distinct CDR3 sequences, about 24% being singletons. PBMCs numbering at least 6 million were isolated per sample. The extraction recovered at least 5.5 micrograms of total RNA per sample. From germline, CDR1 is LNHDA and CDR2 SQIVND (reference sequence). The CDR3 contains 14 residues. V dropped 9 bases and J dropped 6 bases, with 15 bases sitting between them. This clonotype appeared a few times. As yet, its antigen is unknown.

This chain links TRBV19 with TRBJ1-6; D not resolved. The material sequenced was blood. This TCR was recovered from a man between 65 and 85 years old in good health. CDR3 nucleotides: TGTGCCAGCCCCTCAACCAATGCTAATTCACCCCTCCACTTT. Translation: CASPSTNANSPLHF.